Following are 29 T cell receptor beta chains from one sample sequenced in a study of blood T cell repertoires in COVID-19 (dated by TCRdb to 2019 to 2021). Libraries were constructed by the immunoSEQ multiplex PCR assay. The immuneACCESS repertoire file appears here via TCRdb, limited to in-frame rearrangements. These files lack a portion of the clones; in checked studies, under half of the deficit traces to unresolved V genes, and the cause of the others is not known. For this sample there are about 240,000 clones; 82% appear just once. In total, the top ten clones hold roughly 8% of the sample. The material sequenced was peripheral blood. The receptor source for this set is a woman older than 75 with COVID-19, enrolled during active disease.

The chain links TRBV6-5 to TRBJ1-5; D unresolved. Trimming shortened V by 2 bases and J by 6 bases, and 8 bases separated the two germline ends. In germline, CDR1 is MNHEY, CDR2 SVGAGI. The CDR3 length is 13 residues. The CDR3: CASSYRGGQPQHF. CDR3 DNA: TGTGCCAGCAGTTACCGAGGCGGTCAGCCCCAGCATTTT.

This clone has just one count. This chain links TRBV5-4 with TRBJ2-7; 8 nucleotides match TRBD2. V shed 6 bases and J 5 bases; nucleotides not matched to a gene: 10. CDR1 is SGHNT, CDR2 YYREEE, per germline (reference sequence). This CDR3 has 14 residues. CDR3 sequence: CASIGSGRGDEQYF. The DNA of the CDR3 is TGTGCCAGCATCGGAAGCGGGAGAGGGGACGAGCAGTACTTC. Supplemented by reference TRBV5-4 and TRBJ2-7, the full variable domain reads ETGVTQSPTHLIKTRGQQVTLRCSSQSGHNTVSWYQQALGQGPQFIFQYYREEENGRGNFPPRFSGLQFPNYSSELNVNALELDDSALYLCASIGSGRGDEQYFGPGTRLTVT.

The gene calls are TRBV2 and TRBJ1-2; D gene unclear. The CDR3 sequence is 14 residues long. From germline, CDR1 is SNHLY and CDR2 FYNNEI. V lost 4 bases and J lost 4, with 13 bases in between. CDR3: CASSAGGLGYGYTF. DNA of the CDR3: TGTGCCAGCAGTGCGGGAGGCTTGGGCTATGGCTACACCTTC.

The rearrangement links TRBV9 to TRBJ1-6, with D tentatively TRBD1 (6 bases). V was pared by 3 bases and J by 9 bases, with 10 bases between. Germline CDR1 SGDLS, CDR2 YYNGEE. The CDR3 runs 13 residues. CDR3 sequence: CASSAQGSSPLHF. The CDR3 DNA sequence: TGTGCCAGCAGCGCTCAGGGGAGTTCACCCCTCCACTTT.

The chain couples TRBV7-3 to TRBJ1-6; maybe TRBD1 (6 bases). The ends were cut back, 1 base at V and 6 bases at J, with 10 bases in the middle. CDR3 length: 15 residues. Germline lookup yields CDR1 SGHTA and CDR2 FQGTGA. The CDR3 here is CASSLSPRGNSPLHF. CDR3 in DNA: TGTGCCAGCAGCTTAAGTCCCAGGGGTAATTCACCCCTCCACTTT.

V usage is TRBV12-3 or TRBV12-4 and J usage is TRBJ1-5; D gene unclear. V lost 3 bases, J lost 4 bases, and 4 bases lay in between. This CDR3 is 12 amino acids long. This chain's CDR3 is CASSFSNQPQHF. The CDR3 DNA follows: TGTGCCAGCAGTTTTAGTAATCAGCCCCAGCATTTT.

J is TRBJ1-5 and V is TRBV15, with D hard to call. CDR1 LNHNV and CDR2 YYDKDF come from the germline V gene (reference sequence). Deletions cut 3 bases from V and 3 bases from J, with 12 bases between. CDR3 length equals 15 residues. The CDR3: CATSSHIGANQPQHF. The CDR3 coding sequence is TGTGCCACCAGCAGCCATATCGGTGCCAATCAGCCCCAGCATTTT.

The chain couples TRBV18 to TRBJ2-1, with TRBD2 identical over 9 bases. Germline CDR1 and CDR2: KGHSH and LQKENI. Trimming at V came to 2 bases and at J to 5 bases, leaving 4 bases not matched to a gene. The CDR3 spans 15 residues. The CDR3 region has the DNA TGTGCCAGCTCACCAAACGGCGGGGGGGACAATGAGCAGTTCTTC. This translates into CASSPNGGGDNEQFF.

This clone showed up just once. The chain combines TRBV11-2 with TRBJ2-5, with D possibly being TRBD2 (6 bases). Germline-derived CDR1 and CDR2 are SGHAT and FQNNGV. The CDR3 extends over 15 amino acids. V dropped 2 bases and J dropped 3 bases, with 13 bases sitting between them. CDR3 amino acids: CASSLYGGKEETQYF. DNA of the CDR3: TGTGCCAGCAGCTTATATGGAGGGAAAGAAGAGACCCAGTACTTC. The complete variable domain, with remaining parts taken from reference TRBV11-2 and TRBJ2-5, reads EAGVAQSPRYKIIEKRQSVAFWCNPISGHATLYWYQQILGQGPKLLIQFQNNGVVDDSQLPKDRFSAERLKGVDSTLKIQPAKLEDSAVYLCASSLYGGKEETQYFGPGTRLLVL.

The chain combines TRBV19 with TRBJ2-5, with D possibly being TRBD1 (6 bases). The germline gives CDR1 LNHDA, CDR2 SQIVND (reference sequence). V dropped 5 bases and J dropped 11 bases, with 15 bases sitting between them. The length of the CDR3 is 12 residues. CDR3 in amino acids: CASSFPQGPQYF. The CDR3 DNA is TGTGCCAGTAGTTTCCCACAGGGCCCGCAGTACTTC.

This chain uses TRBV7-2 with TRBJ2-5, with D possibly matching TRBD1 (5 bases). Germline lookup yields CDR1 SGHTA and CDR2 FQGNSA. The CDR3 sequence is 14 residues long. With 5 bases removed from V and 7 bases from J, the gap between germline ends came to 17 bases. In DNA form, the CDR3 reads TGTGCCAGCAGCCCCCCAGGGTTCGTCGGGACCCAGTACTTC. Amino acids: CASSPPGFVGTQYF.

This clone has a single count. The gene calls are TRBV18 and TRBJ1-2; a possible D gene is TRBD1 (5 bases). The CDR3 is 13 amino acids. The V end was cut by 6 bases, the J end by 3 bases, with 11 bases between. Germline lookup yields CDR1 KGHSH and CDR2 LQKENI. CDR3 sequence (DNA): TGTGCCAGCTCCCCCCGCAGGGACTATGGCTACACCTTC. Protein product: CASSPRRDYGYTF.

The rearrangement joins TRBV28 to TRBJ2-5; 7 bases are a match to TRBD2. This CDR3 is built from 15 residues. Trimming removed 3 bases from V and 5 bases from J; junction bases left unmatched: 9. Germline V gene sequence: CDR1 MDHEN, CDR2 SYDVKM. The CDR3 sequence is CASSLRLGRVETQYF. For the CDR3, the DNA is TGTGCCAGCAGTTTGAGGCTGGGGAGGGTGGAGACCCAGTACTTC. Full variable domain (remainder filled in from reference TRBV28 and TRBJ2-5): DVKVTQSSRYLVKRTGEKVFLECVQDMDHENMFWYRQDPGLGLRLIYFSYDVKMKEKGDIPEGYSVSREKKERFSLILESASTNQTSMYLCASSLRLGRVETQYFGPGTRLLVL.

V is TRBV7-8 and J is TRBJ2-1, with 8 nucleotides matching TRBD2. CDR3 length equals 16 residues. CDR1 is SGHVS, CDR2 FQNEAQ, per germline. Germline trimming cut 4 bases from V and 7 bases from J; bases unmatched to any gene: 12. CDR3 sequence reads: CASSSRTGLVENEQFF. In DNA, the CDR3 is TGTGCCAGCAGCTCCCGGACGGGACTAGTAGAGAATGAGCAGTTCTTC.

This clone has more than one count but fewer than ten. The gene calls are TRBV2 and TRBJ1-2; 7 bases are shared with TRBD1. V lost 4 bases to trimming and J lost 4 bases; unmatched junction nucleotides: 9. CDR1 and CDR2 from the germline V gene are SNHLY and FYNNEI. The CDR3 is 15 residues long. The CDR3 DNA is TGTGCCAGCAGTGCGACAGGGATAAACCTCTATGGCTACACCTTC. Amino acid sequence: CASSATGINLYGYTF. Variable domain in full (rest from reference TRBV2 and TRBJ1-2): EPEVTQTPSHQVTQMGQEVILRCVPISNHLYFYWYRQILGQKVEFLVSFYNNEISEKSEIFDDQFSVERPDGSNFTLKIRSTKLEDSAMYFCASSATGINLYGYTFGSGTRLTVV.

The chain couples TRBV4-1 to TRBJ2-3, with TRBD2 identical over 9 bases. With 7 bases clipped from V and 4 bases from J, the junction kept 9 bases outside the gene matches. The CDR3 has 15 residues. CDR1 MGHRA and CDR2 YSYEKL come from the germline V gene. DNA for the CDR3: TGCGCCAGCACCGAGCGGGGACTAGCAGCAGATACGCAGTATTTT. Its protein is CASTERGLAADTQYF.

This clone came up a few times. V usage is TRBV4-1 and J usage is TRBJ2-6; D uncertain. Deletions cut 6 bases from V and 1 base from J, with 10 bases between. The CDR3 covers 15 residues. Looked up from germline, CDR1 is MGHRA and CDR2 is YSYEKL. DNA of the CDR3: TGCGCCAGCAGTGAGACTGATTCTGGGGCCAACGTCCTGACTTTC. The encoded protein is CASSETDSGANVLTF.

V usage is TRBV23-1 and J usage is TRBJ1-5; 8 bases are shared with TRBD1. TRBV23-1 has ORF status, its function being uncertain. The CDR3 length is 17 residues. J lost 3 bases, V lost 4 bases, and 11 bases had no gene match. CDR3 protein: CASSLAGQGMVNQPQHF. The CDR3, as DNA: TGCGCCAGCAGTCTCGCCGGACAGGGAATGGTCAATCAGCCCCAGCATTTT.

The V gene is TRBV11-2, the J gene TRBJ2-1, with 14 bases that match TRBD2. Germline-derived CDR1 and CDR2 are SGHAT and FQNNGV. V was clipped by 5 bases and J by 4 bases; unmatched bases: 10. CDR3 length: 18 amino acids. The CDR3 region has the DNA TGTGCCAGCAGCCCCCGGACTAGCGGGGGGATAGGTTACAATGAGCAGTTCTTC. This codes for CASSPRTSGGIGYNEQFF.

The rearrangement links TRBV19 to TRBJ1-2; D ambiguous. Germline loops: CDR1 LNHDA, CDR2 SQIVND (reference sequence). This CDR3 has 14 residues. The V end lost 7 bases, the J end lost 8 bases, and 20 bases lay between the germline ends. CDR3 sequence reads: CASTEQSFREGYTF. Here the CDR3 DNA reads TGTGCCAGTACTGAACAGTCTTTTAGAGAAGGCTACACCTTC.

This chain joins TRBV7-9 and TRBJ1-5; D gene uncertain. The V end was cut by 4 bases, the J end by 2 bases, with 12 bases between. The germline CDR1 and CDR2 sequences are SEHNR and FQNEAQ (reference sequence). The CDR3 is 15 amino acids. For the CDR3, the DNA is TGTGCCAGCAGCTCGGGAGTCGTGGGCAATCAGCCCCAGCATTTT. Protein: CASSSGVVGNQPQHF.

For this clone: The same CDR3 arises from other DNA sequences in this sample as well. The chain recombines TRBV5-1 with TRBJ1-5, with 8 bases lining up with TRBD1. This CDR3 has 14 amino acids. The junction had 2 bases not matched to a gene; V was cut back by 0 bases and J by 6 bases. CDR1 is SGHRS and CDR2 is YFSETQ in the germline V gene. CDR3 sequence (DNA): TGCGCCAGCAGCTTGGGAACAGGGGGTCAGCCCCAGCATTTT. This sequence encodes CASSLGTGGQPQHF.

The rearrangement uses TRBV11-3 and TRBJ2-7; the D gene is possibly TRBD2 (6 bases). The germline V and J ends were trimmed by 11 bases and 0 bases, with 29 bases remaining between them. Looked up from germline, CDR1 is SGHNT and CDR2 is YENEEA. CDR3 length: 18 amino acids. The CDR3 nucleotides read TGTGCCTTCCCCAAGCGGGTGGGGCTATGCCCAAGCTCCTACGAGCAGTACTTC. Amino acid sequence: CAFPKRVGLCPSSYEQYF.

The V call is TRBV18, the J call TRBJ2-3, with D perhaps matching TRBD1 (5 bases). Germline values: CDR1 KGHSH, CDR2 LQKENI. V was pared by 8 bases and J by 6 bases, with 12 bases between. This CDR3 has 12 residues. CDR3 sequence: CASAARQDTQYF. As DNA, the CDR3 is TGTGCCAGCGCGGCTAGACAGGATACGCAGTATTTT.

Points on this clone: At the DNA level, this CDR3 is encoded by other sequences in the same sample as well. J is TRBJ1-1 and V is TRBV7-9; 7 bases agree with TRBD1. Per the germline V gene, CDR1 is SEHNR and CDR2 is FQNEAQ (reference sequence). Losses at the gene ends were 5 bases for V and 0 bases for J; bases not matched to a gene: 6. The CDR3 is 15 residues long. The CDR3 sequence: CASSARQGMNTEAFF. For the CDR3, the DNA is TGTGCCAGCAGCGCCCGACAGGGAATGAACACTGAAGCTTTCTTT.

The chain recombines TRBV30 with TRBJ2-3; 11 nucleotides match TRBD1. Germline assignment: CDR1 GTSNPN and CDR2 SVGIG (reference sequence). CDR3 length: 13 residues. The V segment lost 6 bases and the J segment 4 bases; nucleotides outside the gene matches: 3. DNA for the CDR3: TGTGCCTGCCGGGACAGGGGGTCAGATACGCAGTATTTT. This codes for CACRDRGSDTQYF.

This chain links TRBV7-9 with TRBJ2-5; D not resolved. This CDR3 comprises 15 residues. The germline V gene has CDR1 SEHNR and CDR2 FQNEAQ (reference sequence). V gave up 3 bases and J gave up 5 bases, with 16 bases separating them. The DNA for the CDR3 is TGTGCCAGCAGCTTTCCCTTGGCGGAACGTGAGACCCAGTACTTC. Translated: CASSFPLAERETQYF.

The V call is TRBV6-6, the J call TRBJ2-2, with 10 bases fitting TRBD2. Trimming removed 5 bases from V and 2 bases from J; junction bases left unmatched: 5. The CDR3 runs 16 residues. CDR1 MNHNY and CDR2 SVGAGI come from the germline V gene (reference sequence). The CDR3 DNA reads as TGTGCCAGCAGTCCCGTAGCGGGGGGCAACACCGGGGAGCTGTTTTTT. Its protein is CASSPVAGGNTGELFF.

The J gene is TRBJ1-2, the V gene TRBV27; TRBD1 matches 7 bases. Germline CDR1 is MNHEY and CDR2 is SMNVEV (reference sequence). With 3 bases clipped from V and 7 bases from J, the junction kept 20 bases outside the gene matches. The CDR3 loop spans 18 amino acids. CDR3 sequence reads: CASSFIISLVGGMGGYTF. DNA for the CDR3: TGTGCCAGCAGTTTCATTATCTCCCTCGTAGGGGGCATGGGTGGCTACACCTTC.